This T cell receptor beta chain comes out of a study of cytomegalovirus exposure and HLA in healthy donors. With V trimmed by 4 bases and J by 5 bases, 8 bases remained unmatched. CDR3 length equals 17 residues. Germline-derived CDR1 and CDR2 are SQVTM and ANQGSEA. Donors sampled were nominally healthy, though unrecorded immune exposures were likely. With 60 Vbeta and 13 Jbeta primers, the PCR was carried out. TCRdb's table, derived via immunoSEQ multiplex PCR, lists solely in-frame clones and lacks some. The sample has under 200,000 clones; roughly 77% are singletons. This receptor was taken from a male donor in good health and CMV-seronegative. The chain links TRBV29-1 to TRBJ2-2; 15 bases agree with TRBD2. Material for sequencing was PBMCs. The CDR3: CSVGGLAGGPGTGELFF. CDR3 bases: TGCAGCGTTGGTGGACTAGCGGGAGGGCCGGGGACCGGGGAGCTGTTTTTT.